Each of the 13 T cell receptor beta chains below was sequenced from the same sample in a study of cytomegalovirus exposure and HLA in healthy donors. PCR was performed using 60 Vbeta and 13 Jbeta primers. The protocol was immunoSEQ multiplex PCR, while the TCRdb copy is restricted to in-frame clones and leaves out a portion. The sample totals under 85,000 clones. The sequencing sample was made of PBMCs. Every receptor here comes from a boy younger than 18 in good health and CMV-seronegative.

The V and J genes are TRBV19 and TRBJ2-5; the D is unclear. Germline CDR1 LNHDA, CDR2 SQIVND (reference sequence). There are 12 residues in the CDR3. Trimming stripped 5 bases from V and 2 bases from J, with 6 bases between. CDR3 amino acids: CASSVPQETQYF. The CDR3 coding sequence is TGTGCCAGTAGTGTTCCACAAGAGACCCAGTACTTC.

The chain is built from TRBV27 and TRBJ2-7; 12 positions agree with TRBD2. Trimming cost V 1 base and J 7 bases; bases outside gene matches: 11. The CDR3 consists of 17 residues. Germline CDR1 is MNHEY and CDR2 is SMNVEV (reference sequence). The CDR3 DNA is TGTGCCAGCAGTTTATTGTCTATACTAGCGGGAGGACGGGAGCAGTACTTC. Translating it yields CASSLLSILAGGREQYF.

This chain joins TRBV9 and TRBJ2-1; 12 bases are shared with TRBD1. There are 15 residues in the CDR3. After removal of 2 bases from V and 7 bases from J, the junction contained 4 bases not matched to a gene. Germline CDR1 reads SGDLS; CDR2 reads YYNGEE. CDR3 nucleotides: TGTGCCAGCAGCGTCCGGGACAGGGGGCATAATGAGCAGTTCTTC. This gives the protein CASSVRDRGHNEQFF.

This chain uses TRBV7-3 with TRBJ2-5; TRBD1 is a possible D gene (6 bases). Germline V gene sequence: CDR1 SGHTA, CDR2 FQGTGA. The CDR3 is made up of 13 amino acids. V was clipped by 5 bases and J by 2 bases, with 9 bases between them. The CDR3 here is CASSPGTQETQYF. As DNA, the CDR3 is TGTGCCAGCAGCCCTGGGACACAAGAGACCCAGTACTTC.

The chain employs TRBV7-6 and TRBJ1-1, with 12 nucleotides matching TRBD1. The CDR3 totals 17 residues. Germline-derived CDR1 and CDR2 are SGHVS and FNYEAQ. V shed 4 bases and J 5 bases; nucleotides not matched to a gene: 11. The CDR3 bases are TGTGCCAGCAGCTCAAATCCGGGACAGGGGGCGAGGACTGAAGCTTTCTTT. This codes for CASSSNPGQGARTEAFF.

V usage is TRBV7-9 and J usage is TRBJ2-1, with D maybe TRBD2 (5 bases). V was shortened by 5 bases and J by 4 bases, with 12 bases between the two germline ends. This CDR3 is built from 14 residues. CDR1 and CDR2 (germline): SEHNR, FQNEAQ (reference sequence). DNA for the CDR3: TGTGCCAGCAGCCCAACGGGAACATACAATGAGCAGTTCTTC. Translating gives CASSPTGTYNEQFF.

The CDR3 sequence: CASSLHPQAYEQYF. In nucleotides, the CDR3 is TGTGCCAGCAGCCTCCATCCCCAGGCCTACGAGCAGTACTTC. The chain couples TRBV14 to TRBJ2-7; D is ambiguous. CDR1 SGHDN and CDR2 FVKESK come from the germline V gene. This CDR3 has 14 amino acids. Deletions cut 4 bases from V and 2 bases from J, with 12 bases between.

The J gene is TRBJ2-2, the V gene TRBV25-1; possibly TRBD1 for D (5 bases). Germline V gives CDR1 MGHDK, CDR2 SYGVNS. Trimming shortened V by 7 bases and J by 2 bases, and 11 bases separated the two germline ends. This CDR3 has 14 residues. The CDR3 loop reads CASTRAVNTGELFF. CDR3 coding DNA: TGTGCCAGCACCAGGGCCGTAAACACCGGGGAGCTGTTTTTT.

The chain has TRBV5-1 and TRBJ2-7, with D possibly matching TRBD2 (5 bases). The germline gives CDR1 SGHRS, CDR2 YFSETQ. V lost 2 bases, J lost 0 bases, and 9 bases lay in between. There are 14 residues in the CDR3. CDR3: CASSLDGSSYEQYF. DNA for the CDR3: TGCGCCAGCAGCTTAGATGGGAGCTCCTACGAGCAGTACTTC.

The chain links TRBV5-1 to TRBJ2-5, with 10 bases that match TRBD2. Germline CDR1 SGHRS, CDR2 YFSETQ. The CDR3 length is 16 residues. J lost 5 bases, V lost 4 bases, and 11 bases had no gene match. As DNA, the CDR3 is TGCGCCAGCAGCGCCGCCCTAGCGGGGGTGGTGGAGACCCAGTACTTC. Amino acid sequence: CASSAALAGVVETQYF.

The V and J genes are TRBV9 and TRBJ1-1, with D perhaps TRBD1 (6 bases). Germline CDR1 reads SGDLS; CDR2 reads YYNGEE. The ends were cut back, 0 bases at V and 1 base at J, with 10 bases in the middle. This CDR3 has 15 amino acids. The CDR3 here is CASSVGGTTNTEAFF. The CDR3 coding sequence is TGTGCCAGCAGCGTAGGTGGGACAACGAACACTGAAGCTTTCTTT.

V is TRBV2 and J is TRBJ2-7; 7 nucleotides agree with TRBD1. CDR1 SNHLY and CDR2 FYNNEI come from the germline V gene. The CDR3 has 14 amino acids. V dropped 5 bases and J dropped 3; count of bases not matched to a gene: 7. The CDR3 region has the DNA TGTGCCAGCAGTCTAAGACAGGGTATCTACGAGCAGTACTTC. Protein sequence: CASSLRQGIYEQYF.

The J gene is TRBJ2-5, the V gene TRBV6-1; 7 bases match TRBD2. The CDR3 loop spans 14 amino acids. The ends lost 2 bases at V and 3 bases at J; junction bases unmatched: 3. The V gene's germline CDR1 is MNHNS and CDR2 SASEGT. CDR3 in amino acids: CASSEIGLEETQYF. The CDR3 bases are TGTGCCAGCAGTGAAATCGGACTAGAAGAGACCCAGTACTTC.